This TCR beta chain appears in the sequencing data of a study of CD8 T cells in Susac syndrome. Germline V gene lookup returns CDR1 SQVTM and CDR2 ANQGSEA. V was pared by 7 bases and J by 1 base, with 9 bases between. The CDR3 consists of 12 residues. Negative isolation yielded CD8+ and CD4+ T cells; FACS enriched TEMRA cells. The RNA, about 0.45 to 1 ug, was put through reverse transcription using random hexamers. A single record per CDR3 protein comes from TCRdb applying MiXCR to the immunoSEQ multiplex PCR reads. The data contain roughly 200,000 distinct CDR3 sequences, 85% to 95% of them singletons.

The specimen sequenced was CD4+ T cells from PBMCs. The rearrangement uses TRBV29-1 and TRBJ2-3, with D tentatively TRBD2 (5 bases). The sequence was obtained from a human donor in good health. The CDR3: CSGGSRTDTQYF. CDR3 nucleotide sequence: TGCAGCGGCGGGTCCCGCACAGATACGCAGTATTTT.